The following is a TCR beta chain sequence with its context. Its antigen is as yet unknown. In germline, CDR1 is SGHVS, CDR2 FNYEAQ. The V and J ends lost 5 bases and 2 bases respectively, with 4 bases between them. The CDR3 has 12 amino acids. The record originates from a study of breast tumors, draining lymph nodes, adjacent tissues. Study results and limitations: Compared with lymph nodes, tumors were less diverse; compared with nontumor tissue, more.

TCRdb reprocessed the multiplex PCR reads via MiXCR and lists one record per CDR3 protein. This repertoire shows about 22,000 distinct CDR3 sequences, under 75% found once; its top ten account for roughly 13%. Sample: breast tumor tissue. The sequence was obtained from a female donor with breast cancer. Some clones in this sample may be carry-over from other donors' samples. The chain employs TRBV7-6 and TRBJ1-3; D not certain. The CDR3 is CASSTAGNTIYF. The CDR3 nucleotides are TGTGCCAGCAGCACCGCTGGAAACACCATATATTTT.